This TCR beta chain was sequenced during a study of regulatory T cells in long-lasting Graves disease. Whole-study context: Patients newly diagnosed with Graves' had been on antithyroid drugs for under 3 months.

Researchers made TCR beta libraries by using iRepertoire HTBI primers and running Arm-PCR on CDR3 regions. MiXCR, run by TCRdb on the multiplex PCR reads, gives a single entry per CDR3 protein. Altogether roughly 430,000 distinct CDR3 sequences are present, 16% being singletons, with the ten largest covering approximately 12%. With respect to this clonotype: Antigen unknown.

V gave up 6 bases and J gave up 8 bases, with 22 bases separating them. This CDR3 has 15 amino acids. Germline V gene lookup returns CDR1 DFQATT and CDR2 SNEGSKA (reference sequence). Indicated time point: newly diagnosed GD, antithyroid drugs for less than 3 months. From RNA extracted from PBMCs, the TCR library was made. Regarding the study as a whole: Persistent disease samples used TRBV28, TRBJ1-2 and TRBJ2-5 preferentially. Persistent cases of Graves' showed reduced TCR diversity relative to newly diagnosed patients.

This sample was also put to use in a study of T cells in Graves' hyperthyroidism and ophthalmopathy. As that study records: Most thyroid clonotypes expanded above 0.001 were also detected in blood.

The starting material was peripheral blood mononuclear cells (PBMCs), obtained at new diagnosis, from a patient treated with antithyroid drugs. The sequence derives from a woman under 40 with Graves disease. The rearrangement joins TRBV20-1 to TRBJ1-4; D may be TRBD1 (5 bases). The CDR3 loop is CSANRRGVEEEKLFF. The CDR3 region has the DNA TGCAGTGCAAACCGGCGGGGGGTGGAGGAAGAAAAACTGTTTTTT.